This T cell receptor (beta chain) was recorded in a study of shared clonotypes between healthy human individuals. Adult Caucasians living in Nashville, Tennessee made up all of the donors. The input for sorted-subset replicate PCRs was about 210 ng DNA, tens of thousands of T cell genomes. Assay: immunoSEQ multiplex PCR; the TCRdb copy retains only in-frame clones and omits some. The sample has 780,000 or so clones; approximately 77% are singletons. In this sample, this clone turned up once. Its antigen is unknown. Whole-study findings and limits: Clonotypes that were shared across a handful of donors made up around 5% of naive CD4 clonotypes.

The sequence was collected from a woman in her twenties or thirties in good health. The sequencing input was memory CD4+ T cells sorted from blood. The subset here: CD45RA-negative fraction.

The CDR3 DNA is TGTGCCAGCAGCTTAAACCCAGCGGGAGGGCAAGAGACCCAGTACTTC. Encoded protein: CASSLNPAGGQETQYF. The rearrangement uses TRBV7-3 and TRBJ2-5, with TRBD2 identical over 10 bases. Trimming at V came to 1 base and at J to 2 bases, leaving 4 bases not matched to a gene. The CDR3 spans 16 residues. Germline-derived CDR1 and CDR2 are SGHTA and FQGTGA.